The 32 T cell receptor beta chains in this list originate from one sample, sequenced in a study of shared clonotypes between healthy human individuals. Data came from immunoSEQ multiplex PCR; TCRdb stores just in-frame clones and leaves some out. The sample includes approximately 530,000 clones, around 96% of them seen just once. The specimen sequenced was naive CD4+ T cells sorted from blood. The sample's subset: CD45RA+ positively selected. The origin of the receptors is a woman aged 25-40 years in good health.

The rearrangement joins TRBV7-6 to TRBJ1-1; D is unresolved. Deletions cut 5 bases from V and 2 bases from J, with 12 bases between. The CDR3 length is 14 residues. Germline CDR1 and CDR2: SGHVS and FNYEAQ. The CDR3 region is CASSPAGLNTEAFF. The CDR3 nucleotides are TGTGCCAGCAGCCCTGCTGGTCTAAACACTGAAGCTTTCTTT.

The V and J genes are TRBV2 and TRBJ1-5; D gene ambiguous. The CDR3 is made up of 14 amino acids. The V gene's germline CDR1 is SNHLY and CDR2 FYNNEI. The ends were cut back, 3 bases at V and 4 bases at J, with 10 bases in the middle. The CDR3 region has the DNA TGTGCCAGCAGTGATCAACTCGTAAATCAGCCCCAGCATTTT. It specifies CASSDQLVNQPQHF.

The rearrangement uses TRBV25-1 and TRBJ2-5; D is undetermined. The CDR3 totals 14 residues. Trimming pared 4 bases from V and 1 base from J, leaving 10 bases between. Germline CDR1 reads MGHDK; CDR2 reads SYGVNS. The CDR3 nucleotides are TGTGCCAGCAGTGTAGGGCAGATCCAAGAGACCCAGTACTTC. Its protein product is CASSVGQIQETQYF.

The genes are TRBV7-9 and TRBJ1-2; D is uncertain. Deletions cut 5 bases from V and 6 bases from J, with 22 bases between. The CDR3 length is 16 residues. Germline values: CDR1 SEHNR, CDR2 FQNEAQ (reference sequence). CDR3 nucleotide sequence: TGTGCCAGCAGCCCAGACCGAGGCCGCTCGACTGATGGCTACACCTTC. It codes for CASSPDRGRSTDGYTF.

The V call is TRBV27, the J call TRBJ1-4; D unclear. Per germline, CDR1 MNHEY and CDR2 SMNVEV (reference sequence). The germline V and J ends were trimmed by 5 bases and 5 bases, with 9 bases remaining between them. CDR3 size: 13 residues. CDR3 coding DNA: TGTGCCAGCAGTCCTACGGAAAATGAAAAACTGTTTTTT. Translation gives CASSPTENEKLFF.

This chain joins TRBV6-4 and TRBJ2-7, with TRBD2 matching over 7 bases. J was trimmed by 0 bases and V by 0 bases; bases with no gene match: 5. The CDR3 contains 16 residues. CDR1 is MRHNA, CDR2 SNTAGT, per germline. CDR3 DNA sequence: TGTGCCAGCAGTGACTCGTGGCGGGAGAACTCCTACGAGCAGTACTTC. Translation: CASSDSWRENSYEQYF.

The rearrangement uses TRBV5-1 and TRBJ1-3; D call uncertain. In germline, CDR1 is SGHRS, CDR2 YFSETQ. The V gene lost 0 bases and the J gene lost 0 bases, with 10 bases spanning the gap. CDR3 length: 16 amino acids. The chain's CDR3 is CASSLEADLSGNTIYF. In DNA form, the CDR3 reads TGCGCCAGCAGCTTGGAGGCGGATCTCTCTGGAAACACCATATATTTT. The entire variable domain, with the rest obtained from reference TRBV5-1 and TRBJ1-3, is as follows: KAGVTQTPRYLIKTRGQQVTLSCSPISGHRSVSWYQQTPGQGLQFLFEYFSETQRNKGNFPGRFSGRQFSNSRSEMNVSTLELGDSALYLCASSLEADLSGNTIYFGEGSWLTVV.

In the case of this clone: Other DNA variants within this sample encode the same CDR3. The chain combines TRBV28 with TRBJ1-5; D remains ambiguous. Trimming took off 3 bases at V and 0 bases at J, with 9 bases between the two ends. CDR1 and CDR2 from the germline V gene are MDHEN and SYDVKM. CDR3 length equals 15 residues. The CDR3 sequence: CASSFEGFSNQPQHF. In DNA form, the CDR3 reads TGTGCCAGCAGTTTTGAAGGTTTTAGCAATCAGCCCCAGCATTTT.

The rearrangement joins TRBV4-1 to TRBJ1-4; no clear D. Trimming pared 0 bases from V and 5 bases from J, leaving 4 bases between. This CDR3 region has 13 residues. Germline V CDR1 and CDR2: MGHRA, YSYEKL. In nucleotides, the CDR3 is TGCGCCAGCAGCCAAGAGAGCAATGAAAAACTGTTTTTT. It encodes CASSQESNEKLFF.

The V call is TRBV28, the J call TRBJ1-2; possible D gene TRBD1, 6 bases. The CDR3 runs to 13 residues. Looked up from germline, CDR1 is MDHEN and CDR2 is SYDVKM. With 5 bases removed from V and 8 bases from J, the gap between germline ends came to 15 bases. The CDR3 nucleotides are TGTGCCAGCAGTCCCACAGGGTTTGAAGGCTACACCTTC. Translation gives CASSPTGFEGYTF.

This CDR3 reads CASSTRLAGELFF. As DNA, the CDR3 is TGTGCCAGCAGCACCCGACTAGCCGGGGAGCTGTTTTTT. The chain combines TRBV9 with TRBJ2-2; TRBD2 is a possible D gene (6 bases). The CDR3 loop spans 13 amino acids. Germline V gene lookup returns CDR1 SGDLS and CDR2 YYNGEE. V was clipped by 4 bases and J by 6 bases, with 10 bases between them.

The V call is TRBV29-1, the J call TRBJ1-1, with D unclear. Germline CDR1 and CDR2: SQVTM and ANQGSEA. The CDR3 totals 13 residues. V was cut by 0 bases and J by 4 bases, with 9 bases left in between. In DNA, the CDR3 is TGCAGCGTTGAAGAGGGTACCCGCACTGAAGCTTTCTTT. Amino acid sequence: CSVEEGTRTEAFF. Based on the CDR3 plus reference TRBV29-1 and TRBJ1-1, the full variable domain is SAVISQKPSRDICQRGTSLTIQCQVDSQVTMMFWYRQQPGQSLTLIATANQGSEATYESGFVIDKFPISRPNLTFSTLTVSNMSPEDSSIYLCSVEEGTRTEAFFGQGTRLTVV.

The rearrangement joins TRBV28 to TRBJ2-1; possibly TRBD2 for D (5 bases). Germline V gene data show CDR1 as MDHEN and CDR2 as SYDVKM. The CDR3 runs to 12 residues. Between the trimmed V and J ends, which lost 3 bases and 13 bases, there was a span of 13 bases. This CDR3 is CASSFPWEQQFF. The CDR3, as DNA: TGTGCCAGCAGTTTCCCCTGGGAGCAACAGTTCTTC.

In this sample, this clone turned up once. J is TRBJ2-7 and V is TRBV6-6; D may match TRBD1 or TRBD2 (5 bases each). V gave up 6 bases and J gave up 6 bases, with 18 bases separating them. In germline, CDR1 is MNHNY, CDR2 SVGAGI (reference sequence). CDR3 length: 14 amino acids. The CDR3 sequence: CASSPLGVSTEQYF. The CDR3 bases are TGTGCCAGCAGCCCGTTGGGGGTGTCTACCGAGCAGTACTTC.

The rearrangement uses TRBV14 and TRBJ2-1; TRBD2 might be the D (6 bases). CDR1 and CDR2 from the germline V gene are SGHDN and FVKESK. Trimming pared 2 bases from V and 7 bases from J, leaving 15 bases between. This CDR3 has 15 residues. CDR3 nucleotide sequence: TGTGCCAGCAGCCAACCCGGGGTAGGAGGGAATGAGCAGTTCTTC. Its translation is CASSQPGVGGNEQFF.

The genes are TRBV7-8 and TRBJ2-7; 10 nucleotides match TRBD2. The germline gives CDR1 SGHVS, CDR2 FQNEAQ. J gave up 2 bases and V 4 bases, and 5 bases lay outside the gene matches. This CDR3 comprises 15 residues. The CDR3 sequence is CASSSPSGGPYEQYF. CDR3 DNA: TGTGCCAGCAGCTCGCCTAGCGGGGGACCCTACGAGCAGTACTTC.

The chain is built from TRBV28 and TRBJ2-3; TRBD2 might be the D (6 bases). Germline V gives CDR1 MDHEN, CDR2 SYDVKM. This CDR3 comprises 14 residues. Between the trimmed V and J ends, which lost 6 bases and 1 base, there was a span of 11 bases. The CDR3 sequence is CASSPGVRTDTQYF. In nucleotides, the CDR3 is TGTGCCAGCAGCCCGGGAGTCCGCACAGATACGCAGTATTTT. The complete variable domain, with remaining parts taken from reference TRBV28 and TRBJ2-3, reads DVKVTQSSRYLVKRTGEKVFLECVQDMDHENMFWYRQDPGLGLRLIYFSYDVKMKEKGDIPEGYSVSREKKERFSLILESASTNQTSMYLCASSPGVRTDTQYFGPGTRLTVL.

The chain carries TRBV6-1 and TRBJ2-7; no clear D gene. The germline V gene has CDR1 MNHNS and CDR2 SASEGT. The germline V and J ends were trimmed by 5 bases and 4 bases, with 18 bases remaining between them. The CDR3 has 15 residues. CDR3 loop: CASSPHVAQDYEQYF. Here the CDR3 DNA reads TGTGCCAGCAGTCCCCACGTGGCCCAAGATTACGAGCAGTACTTC.

This clone was picked up one time. The chain is built from TRBV28 and TRBJ1-3; D might be TRBD1 (5 bases). The CDR3 runs 14 residues. V lost 3 bases, J lost 3 bases, and 9 bases lay in between. The germline V gene encodes CDR1 MDHEN and CDR2 SYDVKM. CDR3 protein: CASSFRGNGNTIYF. In nucleotides, the CDR3 is TGTGCCAGCAGTTTCCGGGGGAATGGAAACACCATATATTTT. The full variable domain, with the rest looked up from reference TRBV28 and TRBJ1-3, is DVKVTQSSRYLVKRTGEKVFLECVQDMDHENMFWYRQDPGLGLRLIYFSYDVKMKEKGDIPEGYSVSREKKERFSLILESASTNQTSMYLCASSFRGNGNTIYFGEGSWLTVV.

V usage is TRBV11-2 and J usage is TRBJ1-4; no reliable D call. CDR1 and CDR2 from the germline V gene are SGHAT and FQNNGV. Trimming stripped 3 bases from V and 8 bases from J, with 19 bases between. This CDR3 has 16 amino acids. For the CDR3, the DNA is TGTGCCAGCAGCTTCACCAGAGTGGGTGGTAAGGAAAAACTGTTTTTT. Protein: CASSFTRVGGKEKLFF.

The J gene is TRBJ2-7, the V gene TRBV14; 7 nucleotides agree with TRBD2. The CDR3 has 14 amino acids. Germline CDR1 SGHDN, CDR2 FVKESK. The junction had 4 bases not matched to a gene; V was cut back by 3 bases and J by 2 bases. The CDR3 bases are TGTGCCAGCAGCCAGACTAGCCGCACCTACGAGCAGTACTTC. This sequence encodes CASSQTSRTYEQYF.

The J gene is TRBJ2-5, the V gene TRBV7-9; the match to TRBD2 covers 8 bases. J gave up 5 bases and V 5 bases, and 22 bases lay outside the gene matches. Germline V gene data show CDR1 as SEHNR and CDR2 as FQNEAQ (reference sequence). The CDR3 consists of 19 residues. The CDR3 nucleotides read TGTGCCAGCAGCGCACCAGCGGGGACTAGGGGTCTGTTCGTGGAGACCCAGTACTTC. Its translation: CASSAPAGTRGLFVETQYF.

The V call is TRBV6-1, the J call TRBJ1-5, with D perhaps matching TRBD1 (6 bases). In germline, CDR1 is MNHNS, CDR2 SASEGT. This CDR3 is 14 amino acids long. V was pared by 3 bases and J by 6 bases, with 12 bases between. The DNA of the CDR3 is TGTGCCAGCAGTGACCAACAGGGAGCTCAGCCCCAGCATTTT. Protein: CASSDQQGAQPQHF.

The count of this clone is one. V and J are TRBV6-1 and TRBJ2-5; D may match TRBD1 or TRBD2 (5 bases each). Germline CDR1 reads MNHNS; CDR2 reads SASEGT. CDR3 length: 11 amino acids. V was pared by 7 bases and J by 14 bases, with 17 bases between. This CDR3 is CASTYSGTRYF. The CDR3 nucleotides are TGTGCCAGCACTTATTCCGGGACCAGATACTTC.

V is TRBV27 and J is TRBJ1-1, with 9 bases identical to TRBD1. CDR3 size: 13 residues. Trimming cost V 6 bases and J 5 bases; bases outside gene matches: 4. Per the germline V gene, CDR1 is MNHEY and CDR2 is SMNVEV (reference sequence). Written as DNA, the CDR3 is TGTGCCAGCAGCACAGGGGGCTTTACTGAAGCTTTCTTT. Amino acids: CASSTGGFTEAFF.

This clone was counted once. The chain recombines TRBV27 with TRBJ1-1, with 8 positions matching TRBD1. Trimming at V came to 3 bases and at J to 3 bases, leaving 6 bases not matched to a gene. There are 15 residues in the CDR3. Germline V lookup: CDR1 MNHEY, CDR2 SMNVEV (reference sequence). The CDR3 sequence is CASSLRTGWDTEAFF. For the CDR3, the DNA is TGTGCCAGCAGTTTGCGGACAGGGTGGGACACTGAAGCTTTCTTT.

The rearrangement uses TRBV28 and TRBJ2-1, with D possibly being TRBD1 (6 bases). Trimming stripped 3 bases from V and 7 bases from J, with 16 bases between. The length of the CDR3 is 15 residues. Germline CDR1 and CDR2: MDHEN and SYDVKM. CDR3 nucleotides: TGTGCCAGCAGTTTTTCTGGGGGCTGGGTGAATGAGCAGTTCTTC. This encodes CASSFSGGWVNEQFF.

The chain couples TRBV6-1 to TRBJ2-1, with 7 bases that match TRBD1. Germline CDR1 and CDR2: MNHNS and SASEGT. This CDR3 spans 14 amino acids. The V gene end was trimmed by 6 bases and the J gene end by 6 bases; junction bases not matched to a gene: 8. CDR3 bases: TGTGCCAGCAGGTACAGGGGTCCCTTCAATGAGCAGTTCTTC. As protein: CASRYRGPFNEQFF.

This sequence joins TRBV30 and TRBJ2-5; D might be TRBD1 (6 bases). The DNA end lines up better with TRBJ2-7; the J call may be wrong. The CDR3 consists of 14 residues. The germline gives CDR1 GTSNPN, CDR2 SVGIG (reference sequence). The DNA for the CDR3 is TGTGCCTGGAGTGGACAGGTCCCTTCCTACGAGCAGTACTTC. Translated: CAWSGQVPSYEQYF.

This rearrangement joins TRBV28 to TRBJ2-7; perhaps TRBD2 as D (6 bases). With 4 bases removed from V and 2 bases from J, the gap between germline ends came to 9 bases. The CDR3 has 13 residues. The germline CDR1 and CDR2 sequences are MDHEN and SYDVKM. The CDR3 region has the DNA TGTGCCAGCAGTTCGGGGGACGCCTACGAGCAGTACTTC. Translation gives CASSSGDAYEQYF.

The CDR3 DNA sequence: TGTGCCAGCAGCCCACGGGACAGGGGGCACCACGAGCAGTACTTC. This encodes CASSPRDRGHHEQYF. The gene calls are TRBV7-9 and TRBJ2-7, with 12 bases identical to TRBD1. The CDR3 covers 15 residues. J gave up 5 bases and V 5 bases, and 7 bases lay outside the gene matches. Germline CDR1 and CDR2: SEHNR and FQNEAQ (reference sequence).

CDR3 coding DNA: TGTGCCAGTAGTATCCTAGCGGCCACCGGGGAGCTGTTTTTT. Translation gives CASSILAATGELFF. The rearrangement uses TRBV19 and TRBJ2-2, with 7 bases lining up with TRBD2. The V gene's germline CDR1 is LNHDA and CDR2 SQIVND (reference sequence). V gave up 3 bases and J gave up 4 bases; unmatched junction bases: 2. The CDR3 runs 14 residues. Supplemented by reference TRBV19 and TRBJ2-2, the full variable domain reads DGGITQSPKYLFRKEGQNVTLSCEQNLNHDAMYWYRQDPGQGLRLIYYSQIVNDFQKGDIAEGYSVSREKKESFPLTVTSAQKNPTAFYLCASSILAATGELFFGEGSRLTVL.